Listed below are T cell receptor beta chains from one sample, sequenced in a study of blood T cell repertoires in COVID-19. Sequenced by immunoSEQ multiplex PCR; TCRdb stores in-frame clones only, minus some. The table has some 230,000 clones, 70% to 85% seen once. Source material: PBMCs or T cells enriched from blood (not recorded which). These TCRs come from a man aged 40-50 years who had recovered from COVID-19. Both conserved end residues are part of each CDR3. A clone size is listed for some rows: how often the clone was seen (once, few, many), or a class if it is expanded.

j_call: TRBJ2-3
v_call: TRBV11-2
cdr3_length: 16
clone_size: NA
cdr3_aa: CASSVRGRADADTQYF

j_call: TRBJ2-2
v_call: TRBV7-3
cdr3_length: 16
clone_size: few
cdr3_aa: CASSLGTGRNTGELFF

j_call: TRBJ2-5
v_call: TRBV7-7
cdr3_length: 15
clone_size: NA
cdr3_aa: CASSPDYSRAETQYF

j_call: TRBJ1-2
v_call: TRBV5-8
cdr3_length: 16
clone_size: NA
cdr3_aa: CASSLVPGRFVGGYTF

j_call: TRBJ2-3
v_call: TRBV2
cdr3_length: 15
clone_size: NA
cdr3_aa: CASRAAGVVTDTQYF

j_call: TRBJ2-1
v_call: TRBV6-2/TRBV6-3
cdr3_length: 19
clone_size: once
cdr3_aa: CASSYYAGGSLTLYNEQFF

j_call: TRBJ2-1
v_call: TRBV3-1/TRBV3-2
cdr3_length: 15
clone_size: NA
cdr3_aa: CASSQDSGAYNEQFF

j_call: TRBJ1-1
v_call: TRBV15
cdr3_length: 14
clone_size: NA
cdr3_aa: CATSRDITAGRAFF

j_call: TRBJ1-1
v_call: TRBV4-2
cdr3_length: 15
clone_size: NA
cdr3_aa: CASSLLDRGDTEAFF

j_call: TRBJ1-3
v_call: TRBV7-6
cdr3_length: 16
clone_size: NA
cdr3_aa: CASSGWAGVGGNTIYF

j_call: TRBJ2-5
v_call: TRBV5-4
cdr3_length: 15
clone_size: NA
cdr3_aa: CASSQAGGGKETQYF

j_call: TRBJ2-2
v_call: TRBV9
cdr3_length: 15
clone_size: NA
cdr3_aa: CASSVGGRASGELFF

j_call: TRBJ2-5
v_call: TRBV7-3
cdr3_length: 15
clone_size: once
cdr3_aa: CASSKSGLDGETQYF

j_call: TRBJ2-2
v_call: TRBV7-2
cdr3_length: 15
clone_size: NA
cdr3_aa: CASSLIGGHTGELFF

j_call: TRBJ2-5
v_call: TRBV5-1
cdr3_length: 14
clone_size: NA
cdr3_aa: CASSLNGGQETQYF

j_call: TRBJ1-3
v_call: TRBV11-2
cdr3_length: 16
clone_size: NA
cdr3_aa: CASSFDLTGGENTIYF

j_call: TRBJ2-7
v_call: TRBV5-1
cdr3_length: 12
clone_size: NA
cdr3_aa: CASSLDRAEQYF

j_call: TRBJ2-1
v_call: TRBV5-1
cdr3_length: 12
clone_size: few
cdr3_aa: CASSSLGGEQFF

j_call: TRBJ2-7
v_call: TRBV7-6
cdr3_length: 17
clone_size: few
cdr3_aa: CASSPNPRQGGAYEQYF

j_call: TRBJ1-2
v_call: TRBV6-5
cdr3_length: 14
clone_size: once
cdr3_aa: CASRNQGADYGYTF

j_call: TRBJ2-1
v_call: TRBV5-1
cdr3_length: 12
clone_size: once
cdr3_aa: CASSFSGHEQFF

j_call: TRBJ1-5
v_call: TRBV4-1
cdr3_length: 15
clone_size: few
cdr3_aa: CASSQPGNRNQPQHF

j_call: TRBJ1-5
v_call: TRBV6-2/TRBV6-3
cdr3_length: 16
clone_size: NA
cdr3_aa: CASSFDQGRGNQPQHF

j_call: TRBJ1-2
v_call: TRBV2
cdr3_length: 15
clone_size: few
cdr3_aa: CASSRDRGENYGYTF

j_call: TRBJ2-7
v_call: TRBV2
cdr3_length: 12
clone_size: NA
cdr3_aa: CARSLPRDEQYF

j_call: TRBJ1-2
v_call: TRBV28
cdr3_length: 13
clone_size: NA
cdr3_aa: CASSSGEAHGYTF

j_call: TRBJ2-5
v_call: TRBV4-1
cdr3_length: 18
clone_size: NA
cdr3_aa: CASSQITSGSSGQETQYF

j_call: TRBJ2-1
v_call: TRBV6-2/TRBV6-3
cdr3_length: 14
clone_size: NA
cdr3_aa: CASSYSGSLNEQFF

j_call: TRBJ2-7
v_call: TRBV28
cdr3_length: 13
clone_size: NA
cdr3_aa: CASRWDRGLEQYF

j_call: TRBJ2-1
v_call: TRBV19
cdr3_length: 16
clone_size: NA
cdr3_aa: CASRKGTGWSYNEQFF

j_call: TRBJ1-4
v_call: TRBV7-9
cdr3_length: 15
clone_size: once
cdr3_aa: CASSKPGTGNEKLFF

j_call: TRBJ2-5
v_call: TRBV7-9
cdr3_length: 15
clone_size: NA
cdr3_aa: CASSPAGRGKETQYF

j_call: TRBJ2-5
v_call: TRBV15
cdr3_length: 14
clone_size: once
cdr3_aa: CATSSGTVQETQYF

j_call: TRBJ1-2
v_call: TRBV7-9
cdr3_length: 14
clone_size: NA
cdr3_aa: CASSLGQGFYGYTF

j_call: TRBJ2-1
v_call: TRBV12-3/TRBV12-4
cdr3_length: 13
clone_size: once
cdr3_aa: CASTPPRSHEQFF

j_call: TRBJ1-5
v_call: TRBV6-5
cdr3_length: 13
clone_size: NA
cdr3_aa: CASADQGNQPQHF

j_call: TRBJ2-2
v_call: TRBV6-5
cdr3_length: 13
clone_size: NA
cdr3_aa: CASSYRSTGELFF

j_call: TRBJ1-2
v_call: TRBV3-1/TRBV3-2
cdr3_length: 13
clone_size: NA
cdr3_aa: CASSHRTGKRYTF

j_call: TRBJ2-5
v_call: TRBV6-5
cdr3_length: 15
clone_size: once
cdr3_aa: CASSYGTGPTETQYF

j_call: TRBJ2-3
v_call: TRBV4-2
cdr3_length: 15
clone_size: NA
cdr3_aa: CASRSGTSGADTQYF